This entry concerns a single TCR beta chain. These data originate in a study of blood T cell repertoires in COVID-19. Whole-study context: The study drew acute and convalescent COVID-19 samples from the United States, Italy and Spain.

The ends lost 4 bases at V and 10 bases at J; junction bases unmatched: 9. This CDR3 is 14 amino acids long. Germline lookup yields CDR1 SGHKS and CDR2 YYEKEE (reference sequence). In the authors' methods: Nucleated cell number was recorded as an estimate derived from reference gene primer amplification. Only in-frame clones appear in the TCRdb table, and some are missing; sequencing was by immunoSEQ multiplex PCR. That table gives V, J and clone size, and the DNA gave D and trimming. Found here are 95,000 to 150,000 clones, about four fifths of them singletons; the top ten hold over 9.5%. The J gene is TRBJ1-5, the V gene TRBV5-5; 9 positions match TRBD1. The sample taken for sequencing was peripheral blood. This clonotype was sampled from a man aged 55 to 70 with acute or convalescent COVID-19. CDR3 sequence: CASSGGQGGSPQHF. The CDR3, as DNA: TGTGCCAGCAGCGGGGGACAGGGTGGGAGCCCCCAGCATTTT.